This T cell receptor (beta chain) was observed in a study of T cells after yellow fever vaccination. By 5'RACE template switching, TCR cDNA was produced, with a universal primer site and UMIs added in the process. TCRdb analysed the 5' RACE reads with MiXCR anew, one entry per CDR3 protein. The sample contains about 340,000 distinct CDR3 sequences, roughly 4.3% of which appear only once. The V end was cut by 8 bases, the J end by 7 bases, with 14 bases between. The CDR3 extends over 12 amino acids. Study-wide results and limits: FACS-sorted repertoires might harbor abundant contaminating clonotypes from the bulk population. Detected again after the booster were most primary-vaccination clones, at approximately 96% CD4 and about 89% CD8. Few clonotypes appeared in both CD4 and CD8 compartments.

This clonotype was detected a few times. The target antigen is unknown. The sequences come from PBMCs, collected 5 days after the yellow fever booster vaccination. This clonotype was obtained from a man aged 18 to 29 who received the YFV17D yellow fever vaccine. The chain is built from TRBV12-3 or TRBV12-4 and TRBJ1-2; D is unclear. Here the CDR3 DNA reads TGTGCCAGCCAGGTCGGTGGGGTTGGCTACACCTTC. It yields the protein CASQVGGVGYTF.